Each of the 6 T cell receptor beta chains below was sequenced from the same sample in a study of CD8 T cells in ankylosing spondylitis. Findings and caveats of the study: What appeared characteristic of ankylosing spondylitis blood was a TCR beta motif of seven to nine highly homologous variants.

What these receptors recognize is not known. TCRdb reprocessed the 5' RACE reads via MiXCR and lists one record per CDR3 protein. Of around 220,000 distinct CDR3 sequences listed, approximately 16% are singletons. The sample was blood, either unsorted or a sorted T cell fraction (not recorded which). These receptors all stem from a male donor with ankylosing spondylitis.

This clonotype was detected only a few times. This chain joins TRBV27 and TRBJ2-1; 9 nucleotides agree with TRBD2. Germline V lookup: CDR1 MNHEY, CDR2 SMNVEV (reference sequence). J lost 6 bases, V lost 2 bases, and 8 bases had no gene match. The CDR3 sequence is 16 residues long. Here the CDR3 reads CASSLVAGVRGNEQFF. The CDR3 bases are TGTGCCAGCAGTTTAGTAGCGGGAGTAAGGGGCAATGAGCAGTTCTTC.

This clonotype has ten or more counts. The gene calls are TRBV12-3 or TRBV12-4 and TRBJ2-7; D not certain. The CDR3 runs 13 residues. Trimming cost V 5 bases and J 0 bases, with 8 bases left between them. CDR3 sequence: CASSASNSYEQYF. CDR3 in DNA: TGTGCCAGCAGTGCCAGTAACTCCTACGAGCAGTACTTC.

The CDR3, as DNA: TGTGCCAGCAGCTTAGCCGGGAGCCTCTCCTACGAGCAGTACTTC. This translates into CASSLAGSLSYEQYF. The J gene is TRBJ2-7, the V gene TRBV7-9; D possibly corresponds to TRBD2 (6 bases). Trimming left V 0 bases short and J 0 bases short, with 9 bases between. Per germline, CDR1 SEHNR and CDR2 FQNEAQ (reference sequence). The length of the CDR3 is 15 residues.

This clonotype turned up a few times. As DNA, the CDR3 is TGTGCCAGCAGTTTATCGCGGGCAGGAGGGACCCAGTACTTC. Translated: CASSLSRAGGTQYF. The rearrangement uses TRBV27 and TRBJ2-5; possibly TRBD2 for D (5 bases). Germline CDR1 is MNHEY and CDR2 is SMNVEV (reference sequence). V lost 0 bases and J 7 bases, leaving 12 bases between the germline ends. The CDR3 extends over 14 amino acids.

The CDR3 is CASSLVGANEQFF. Written as DNA, the CDR3 is TGCGCCAGCAGCTTGGTGGGGGCCAATGAGCAGTTCTTC. V is TRBV5-1 and J is TRBJ2-1, with D possibly matching TRBD1 (6 bases). The germline CDR1 and CDR2 sequences are SGHRS and YFSETQ. V shed 0 bases and J shed 6 bases, with 7 bases lying between them. The CDR3 runs to 13 residues.

The sample holds a few counts of this clonotype. The chain uses TRBV24-1 and TRBJ2-1; a weak D match, TRBD2 (5 bases). V was pared by 10 bases and J by 3 bases, with 6 bases between. The CDR3 consists of 11 residues. Germline V gene data show CDR1 as KGHDR and CDR2 as SFDVKD. The CDR3 DNA reads as TGTGCCACGGGAGTCTACAATGAGCAGTTCTTC. This gives the protein CATGVYNEQFF.